This TCR beta chain was sequenced during a study of blood T cells in healthy people across ages. General study results and limits: TCR beta diversity per million T cells fell roughly linearly with age. Estimated diversity, derived from one million T cells, was regarded as an underestimate.

Sample-barcoded 5' priming and a J-beta primer mix drove a second PCR of roughly 6 to 12 cycles. TCRdb itself ran the 5' RACE reads through MiXCR, one entry per CDR3 protein. The table has about 730,000 distinct CDR3 sequences, around 46% seen once; the top ten hold under 25%. The junction had 8 bases not matched to a gene; V was cut back by 3 bases and J by 6 bases. CDR1 and CDR2 (germline): KGHDR, SFDVKD. The CDR3 spans 16 residues. For this clonotype: Its antigen remains unknown.

The sample was blood. This sequence was found in an older woman in good health. The J gene is TRBJ2-1, the V gene TRBV24-1; 9 bases fit TRBD2. CDR3 residues: CATSDTLSGSLNEQFF. CDR3 DNA: TGTGCCACCAGTGATACGCTTAGCGGGAGTCTCAATGAGCAGTTCTTC.